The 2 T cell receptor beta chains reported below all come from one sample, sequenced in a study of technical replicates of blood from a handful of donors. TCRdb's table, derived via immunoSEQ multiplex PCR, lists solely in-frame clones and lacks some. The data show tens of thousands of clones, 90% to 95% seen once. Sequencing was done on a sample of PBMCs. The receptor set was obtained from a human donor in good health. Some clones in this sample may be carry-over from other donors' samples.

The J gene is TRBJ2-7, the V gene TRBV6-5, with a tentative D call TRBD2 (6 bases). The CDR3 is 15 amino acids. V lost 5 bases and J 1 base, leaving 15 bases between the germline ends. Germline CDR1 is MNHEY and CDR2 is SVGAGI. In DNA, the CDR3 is TGTGCCAGCAGTCCCTTCGCGGGGCGTTCCTACGAGCAGTACTTC. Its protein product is CASSPFAGRSYEQYF.

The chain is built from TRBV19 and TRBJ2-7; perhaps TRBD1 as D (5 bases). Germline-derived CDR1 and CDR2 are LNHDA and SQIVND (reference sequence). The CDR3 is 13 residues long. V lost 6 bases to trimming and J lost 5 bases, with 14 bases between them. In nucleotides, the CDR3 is TGTGCCAGTAGGCAGGGATATTCCCACGAGCAGTACTTC. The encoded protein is CASRQGYSHEQYF.